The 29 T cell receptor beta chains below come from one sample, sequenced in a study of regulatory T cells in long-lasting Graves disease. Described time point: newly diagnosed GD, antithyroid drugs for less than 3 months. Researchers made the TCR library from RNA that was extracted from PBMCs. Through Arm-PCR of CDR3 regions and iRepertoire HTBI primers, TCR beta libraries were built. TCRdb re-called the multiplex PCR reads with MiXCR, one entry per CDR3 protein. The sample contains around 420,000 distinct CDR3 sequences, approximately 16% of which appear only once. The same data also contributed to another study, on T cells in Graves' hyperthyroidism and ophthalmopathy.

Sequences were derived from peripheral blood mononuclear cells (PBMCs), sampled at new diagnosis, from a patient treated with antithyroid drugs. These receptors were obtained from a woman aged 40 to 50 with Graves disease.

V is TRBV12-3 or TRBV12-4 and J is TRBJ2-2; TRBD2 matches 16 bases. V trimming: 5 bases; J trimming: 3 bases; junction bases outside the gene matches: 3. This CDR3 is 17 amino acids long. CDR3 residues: CASSGGTSGRDTGELFF. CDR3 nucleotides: TGTGCCAGCAGTGGGGGGACTAGCGGGAGGGACACCGGGGAGCTGTTTTTT.

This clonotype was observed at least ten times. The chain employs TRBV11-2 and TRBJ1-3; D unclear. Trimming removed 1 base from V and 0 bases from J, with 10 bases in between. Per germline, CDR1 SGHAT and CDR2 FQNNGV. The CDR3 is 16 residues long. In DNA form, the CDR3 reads TGTGCCAGCAGCTTAGGTTGGGCGAGCTCTGGAAACACCATATATTTT. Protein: CASSLGWASSGNTIYF.

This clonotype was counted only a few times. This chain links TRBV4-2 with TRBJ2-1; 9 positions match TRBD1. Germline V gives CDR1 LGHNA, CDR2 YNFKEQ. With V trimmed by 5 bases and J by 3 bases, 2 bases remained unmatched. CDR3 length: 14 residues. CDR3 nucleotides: TGTGCCAGCAGCTGGGACAGGGTCTACAATGAGCAGTTCTTC. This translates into CASSWDRVYNEQFF.

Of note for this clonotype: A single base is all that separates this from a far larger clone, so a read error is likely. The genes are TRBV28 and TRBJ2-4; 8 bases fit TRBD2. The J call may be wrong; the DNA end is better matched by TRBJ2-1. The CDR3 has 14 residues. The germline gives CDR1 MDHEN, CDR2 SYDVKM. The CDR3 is CASRATSGYNEQFF. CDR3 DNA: TGTGCCAGCAGGGCTACTAGCGGATACAATGAGCAGTTCTTC.

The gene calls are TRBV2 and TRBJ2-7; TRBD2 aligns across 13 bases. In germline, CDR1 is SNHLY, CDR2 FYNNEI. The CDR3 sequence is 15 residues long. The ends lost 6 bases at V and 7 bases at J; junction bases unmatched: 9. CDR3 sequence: CASSLGLAGAGEQYF. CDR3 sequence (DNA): TGTGCCAGCAGCCTTGGACTAGCGGGAGCTGGGGAGCAGTACTTC. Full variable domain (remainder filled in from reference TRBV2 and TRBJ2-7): EPEVTQTPSHQVTQMGQEVILRCVPISNHLYFYWYRQILGQKVEFLVSFYNNEISEKSEIFDDQFSVERPDGSNFTLKIRSTKLEDSAMYFCASSLGLAGAGEQYFGPGTRLTVT.

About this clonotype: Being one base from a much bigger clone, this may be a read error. This chain's CDR3 is CASIHPGHENYGQYF. CDR3 nucleotides: TGTGCCAGCATTCACCCGGGACACGAAAACTACGGGCAGTACTTC. The rearrangement uses TRBV2 and TRBJ2-7; the D gene is possibly TRBD1 (6 bases). Germline V gene sequence: CDR1 SNHLY, CDR2 FYNNEI. This CDR3 has 15 amino acids.

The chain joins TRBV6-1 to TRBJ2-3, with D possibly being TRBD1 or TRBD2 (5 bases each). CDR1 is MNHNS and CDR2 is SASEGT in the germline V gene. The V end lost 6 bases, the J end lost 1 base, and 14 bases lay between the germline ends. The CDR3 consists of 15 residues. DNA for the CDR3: TGTGCCAGCAGGCTAACAGGAGCGGGCACAGATACGCAGTATTTT. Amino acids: CASRLTGAGTDTQYF.

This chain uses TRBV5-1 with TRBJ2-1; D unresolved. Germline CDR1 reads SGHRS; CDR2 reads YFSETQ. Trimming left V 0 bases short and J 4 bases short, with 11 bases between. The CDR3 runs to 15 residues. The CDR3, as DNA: TGCGCCAGCAGCTTGGGGGCTAACCGGTACAATGAGCAGTTCTTC. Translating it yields CASSLGANRYNEQFF.

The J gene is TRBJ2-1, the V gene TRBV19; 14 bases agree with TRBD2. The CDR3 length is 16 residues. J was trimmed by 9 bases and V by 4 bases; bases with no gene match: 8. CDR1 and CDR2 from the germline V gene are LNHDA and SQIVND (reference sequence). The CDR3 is CASSTRLAGGKGEQFF. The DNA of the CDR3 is TGTGCCAGTAGTACGCGACTAGCGGGAGGGAAGGGTGAGCAGTTCTTC.

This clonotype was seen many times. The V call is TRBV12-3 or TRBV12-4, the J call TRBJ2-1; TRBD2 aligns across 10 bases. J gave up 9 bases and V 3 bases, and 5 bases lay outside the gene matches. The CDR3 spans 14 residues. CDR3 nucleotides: TGTGCCAGCAGTTTCCCGGGACTAGCGCGTGAGCAGTTCTTC. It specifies CASSFPGLAREQFF.

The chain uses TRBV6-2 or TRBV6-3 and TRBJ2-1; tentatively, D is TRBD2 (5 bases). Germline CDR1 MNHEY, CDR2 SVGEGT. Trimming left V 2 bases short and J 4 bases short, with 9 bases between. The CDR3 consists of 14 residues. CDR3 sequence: CASSYGEGYNEQFF. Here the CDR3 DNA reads TGTGCCAGCAGTTACGGAGAGGGTTACAATGAGCAGTTCTTC.

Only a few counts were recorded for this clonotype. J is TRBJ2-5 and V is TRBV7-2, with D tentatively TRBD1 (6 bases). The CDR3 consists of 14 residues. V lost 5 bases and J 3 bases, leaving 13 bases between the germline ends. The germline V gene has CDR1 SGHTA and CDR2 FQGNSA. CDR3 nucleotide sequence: TGTGCCAGCAGCCAGGGACACTGGGAAGAGACCCAGTACTTC. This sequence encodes CASSQGHWEETQYF.

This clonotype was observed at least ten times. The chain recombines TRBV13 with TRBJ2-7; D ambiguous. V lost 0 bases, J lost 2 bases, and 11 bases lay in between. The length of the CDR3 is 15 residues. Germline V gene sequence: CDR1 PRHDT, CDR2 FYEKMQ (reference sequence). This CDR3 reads CASSLGVRMTYEQYF. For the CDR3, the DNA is TGTGCCAGCAGCTTAGGGGTCAGGATGACCTACGAGCAGTACTTC.

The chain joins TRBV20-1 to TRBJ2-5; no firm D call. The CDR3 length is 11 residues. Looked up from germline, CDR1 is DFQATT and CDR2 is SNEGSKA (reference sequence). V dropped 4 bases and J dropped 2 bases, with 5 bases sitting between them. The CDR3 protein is CSATPQETQYF. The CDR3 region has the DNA TGCAGTGCTACGCCACAAGAGACCCAGTACTTC.

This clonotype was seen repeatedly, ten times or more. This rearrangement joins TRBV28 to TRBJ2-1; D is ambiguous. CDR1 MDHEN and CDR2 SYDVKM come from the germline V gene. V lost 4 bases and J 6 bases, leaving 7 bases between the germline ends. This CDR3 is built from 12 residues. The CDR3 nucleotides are TGTGCCAGCAGTTCTGGTCCCAATGAGCAGTTCTTC. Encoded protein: CASSSGPNEQFF.

This chain's CDR3 is CAISESSSYTF. In DNA form, the CDR3 reads TGTGCCATCAGTGAGTCGTCAAGCTACACCTTC. The chain carries TRBV10-3 and TRBJ1-2; D gene unclear. Germline V CDR1 and CDR2: ENHRY, SYGVKD. V lost 0 bases and J lost 9, with 5 bases in between. There are 11 residues in the CDR3.

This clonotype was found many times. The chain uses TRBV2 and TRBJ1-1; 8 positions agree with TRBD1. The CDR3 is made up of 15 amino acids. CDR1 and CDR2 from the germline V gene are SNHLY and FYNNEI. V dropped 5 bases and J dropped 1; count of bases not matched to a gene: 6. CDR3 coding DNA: TGTGCCAGCAGTAAGGACAGGGCCGGGAACACTGAAGCTTTCTTT. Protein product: CASSKDRAGNTEAFF.

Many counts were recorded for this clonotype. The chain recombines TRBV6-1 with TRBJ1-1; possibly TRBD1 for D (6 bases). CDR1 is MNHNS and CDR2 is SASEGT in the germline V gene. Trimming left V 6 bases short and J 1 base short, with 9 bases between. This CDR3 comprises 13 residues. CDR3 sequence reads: CASRDRKNTEAFF. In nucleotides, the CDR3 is TGTGCCAGCAGAGACAGGAAGAACACTGAAGCTTTCTTT.

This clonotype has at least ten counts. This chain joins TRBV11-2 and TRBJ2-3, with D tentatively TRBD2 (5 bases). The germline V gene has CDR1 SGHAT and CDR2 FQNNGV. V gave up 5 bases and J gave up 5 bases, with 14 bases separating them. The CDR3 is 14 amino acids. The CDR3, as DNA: TGTGCCAGCAGCCTGAGTGGAGGCGGAGATACGCAGTATTTT. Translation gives CASSLSGGGDTQYF.

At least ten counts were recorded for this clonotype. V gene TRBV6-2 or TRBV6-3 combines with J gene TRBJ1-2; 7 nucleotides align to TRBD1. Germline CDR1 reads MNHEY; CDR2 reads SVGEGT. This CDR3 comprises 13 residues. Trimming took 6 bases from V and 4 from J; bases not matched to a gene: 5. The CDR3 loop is CASSRDSSYGYTF. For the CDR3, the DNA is TGTGCCAGCAGCCGGGACAGTTCCTATGGCTACACCTTC.

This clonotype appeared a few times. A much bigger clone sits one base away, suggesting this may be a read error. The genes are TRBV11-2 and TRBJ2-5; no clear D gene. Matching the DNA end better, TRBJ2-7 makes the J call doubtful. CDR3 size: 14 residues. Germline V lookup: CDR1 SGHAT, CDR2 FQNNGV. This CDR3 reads CASSLGPASDEQYF. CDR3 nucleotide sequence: TGTGCCAGCAGCTTAGGTCCGGCATCGGACGAGCAGTACTTC.

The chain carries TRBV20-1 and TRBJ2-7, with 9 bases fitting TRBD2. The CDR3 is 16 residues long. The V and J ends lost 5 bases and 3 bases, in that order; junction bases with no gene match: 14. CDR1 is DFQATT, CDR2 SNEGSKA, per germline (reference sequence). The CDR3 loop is CSASRRGRTSVYEQYF. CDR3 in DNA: TGCAGTGCTTCCAGAAGAGGGCGGACTAGCGTCTACGAGCAGTACTTC.

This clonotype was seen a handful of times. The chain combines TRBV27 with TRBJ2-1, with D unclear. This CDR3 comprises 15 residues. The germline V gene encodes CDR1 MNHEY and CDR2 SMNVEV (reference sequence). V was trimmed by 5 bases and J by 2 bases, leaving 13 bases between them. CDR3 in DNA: TGTGCCAGCAGTAAAGTAAGTCGCCCCTACAATGAGCAGTTCTTC. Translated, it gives CASSKVSRPYNEQFF.

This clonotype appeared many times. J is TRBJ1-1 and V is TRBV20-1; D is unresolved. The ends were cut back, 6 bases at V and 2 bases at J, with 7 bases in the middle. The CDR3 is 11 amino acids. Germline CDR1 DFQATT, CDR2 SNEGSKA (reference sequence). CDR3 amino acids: CSAEDNTEAFF. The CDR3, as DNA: TGCAGTGCGGAGGACAACACTGAAGCTTTCTTT.

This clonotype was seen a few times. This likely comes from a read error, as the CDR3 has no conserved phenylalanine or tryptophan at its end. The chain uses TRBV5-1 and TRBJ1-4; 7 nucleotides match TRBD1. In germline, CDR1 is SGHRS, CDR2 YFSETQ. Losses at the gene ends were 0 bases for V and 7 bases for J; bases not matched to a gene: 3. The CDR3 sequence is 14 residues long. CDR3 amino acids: CASSLEGGAEKLFS. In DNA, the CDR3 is TGCGCCAGCAGCTTGGAAGGGGGCGCTGAAAAACTGTTTTCT.

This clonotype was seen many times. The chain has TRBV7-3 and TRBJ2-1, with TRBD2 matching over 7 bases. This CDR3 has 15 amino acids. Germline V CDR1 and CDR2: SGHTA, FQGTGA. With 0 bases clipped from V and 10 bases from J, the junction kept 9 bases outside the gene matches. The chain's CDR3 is CASSLTLAGGVEQFF. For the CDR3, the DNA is TGTGCCAGCAGCTTAACGTTAGCGGGCGGGGTAGAGCAGTTCTTC.

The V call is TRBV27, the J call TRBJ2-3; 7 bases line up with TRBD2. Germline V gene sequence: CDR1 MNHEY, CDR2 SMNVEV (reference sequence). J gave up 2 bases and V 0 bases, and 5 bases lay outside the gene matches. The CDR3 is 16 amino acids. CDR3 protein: CASSLSPAGLTDTQYF. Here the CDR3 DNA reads TGTGCCAGCAGTTTATCTCCAGCGGGACTCACAGATACGCAGTATTTT.

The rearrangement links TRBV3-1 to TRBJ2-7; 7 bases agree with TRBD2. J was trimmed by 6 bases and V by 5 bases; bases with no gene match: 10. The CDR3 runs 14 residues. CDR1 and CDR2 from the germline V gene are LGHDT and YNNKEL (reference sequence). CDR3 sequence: CASSKPNVAGEQYV. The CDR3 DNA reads TGTGCCAGCAGCAAACCGAACGTAGCGGGCGAGCAGTACGTC.

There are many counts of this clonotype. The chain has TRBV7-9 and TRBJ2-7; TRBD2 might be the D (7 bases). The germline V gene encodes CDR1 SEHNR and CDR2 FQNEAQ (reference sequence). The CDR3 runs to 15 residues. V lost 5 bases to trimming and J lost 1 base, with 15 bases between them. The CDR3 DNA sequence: TGTGCCAGCAGCCCGTACAGGGAGGGGTCCTACGAGCAGTACTTC. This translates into CASSPYREGSYEQYF.